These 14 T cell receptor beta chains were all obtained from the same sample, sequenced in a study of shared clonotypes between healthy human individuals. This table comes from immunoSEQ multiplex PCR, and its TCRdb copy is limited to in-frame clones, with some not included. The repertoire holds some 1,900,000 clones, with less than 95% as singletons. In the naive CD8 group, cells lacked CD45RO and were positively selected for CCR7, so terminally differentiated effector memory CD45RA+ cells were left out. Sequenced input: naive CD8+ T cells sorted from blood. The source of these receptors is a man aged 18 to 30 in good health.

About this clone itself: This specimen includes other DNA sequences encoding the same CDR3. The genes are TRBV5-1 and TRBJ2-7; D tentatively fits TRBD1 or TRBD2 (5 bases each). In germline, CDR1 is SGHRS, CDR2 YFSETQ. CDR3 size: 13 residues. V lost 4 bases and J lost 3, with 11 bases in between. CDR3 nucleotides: TGCGCCAGCAGCCCAGGGACGAACTACGAGCAGTACTTC. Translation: CASSPGTNYEQYF.

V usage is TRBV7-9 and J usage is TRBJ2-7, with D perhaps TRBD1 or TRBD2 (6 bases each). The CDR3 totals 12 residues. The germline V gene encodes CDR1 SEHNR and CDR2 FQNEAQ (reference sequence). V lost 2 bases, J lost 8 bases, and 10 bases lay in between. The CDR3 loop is CASSLRGDQQYF. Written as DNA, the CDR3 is TGTGCCAGCAGCTTAAGGGGGGACCAGCAGTACTTC.

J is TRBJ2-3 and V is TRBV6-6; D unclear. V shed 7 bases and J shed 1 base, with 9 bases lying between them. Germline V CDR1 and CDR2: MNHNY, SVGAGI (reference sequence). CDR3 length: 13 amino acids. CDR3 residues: CASITLGTDTQYF. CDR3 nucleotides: TGTGCCAGCATAACGCTGGGCACAGATACGCAGTATTTT.

The CDR3 sequence: CASSPKIGGMNTEAFF. CDR3 nucleotides: TGCGCCAGCAGCCCAAAAATTGGGGGCATGAACACTGAAGCTTTCTTT. This rearrangement joins TRBV4-1 to TRBJ1-1; D possibly corresponds to TRBD1 (6 bases). The V gene's germline CDR1 is MGHRA and CDR2 YSYEKL. The CDR3 is 16 residues long. V lost 4 bases and J lost 0, with 15 bases in between.

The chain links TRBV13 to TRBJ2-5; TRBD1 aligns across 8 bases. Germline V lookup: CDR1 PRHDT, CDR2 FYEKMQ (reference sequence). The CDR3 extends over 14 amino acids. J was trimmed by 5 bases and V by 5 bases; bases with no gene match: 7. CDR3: CASSGADRAETQYF. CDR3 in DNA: TGTGCCAGCAGCGGGGCGGACAGGGCCGAGACCCAGTACTTC. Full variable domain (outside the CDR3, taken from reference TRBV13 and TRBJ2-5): AAGVIQSPRHLIKEKRETATLKCYPIPRHDTVYWYQQGPGQDPQFLISFYEKMQSDKGSIPDRFSAQQFSDYHSELNMSSLELGDSALYFCASSGADRAETQYFGPGTRLLVL.

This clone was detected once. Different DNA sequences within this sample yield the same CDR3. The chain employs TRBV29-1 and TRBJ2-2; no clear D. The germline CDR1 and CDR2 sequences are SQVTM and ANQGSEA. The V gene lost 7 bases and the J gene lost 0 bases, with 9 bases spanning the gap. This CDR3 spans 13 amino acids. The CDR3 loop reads CSAGRPNTGELFF. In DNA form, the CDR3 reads TGCAGCGCCGGAAGGCCGAACACCGGGGAGCTGTTTTTT.

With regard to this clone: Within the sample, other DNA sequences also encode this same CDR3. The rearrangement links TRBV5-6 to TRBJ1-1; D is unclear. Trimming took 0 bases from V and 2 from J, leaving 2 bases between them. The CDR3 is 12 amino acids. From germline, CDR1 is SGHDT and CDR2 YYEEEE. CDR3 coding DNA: TGTGCCAGCAGCTTGGTTAACACTGAAGCTTTCTTT. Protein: CASSLVNTEAFF.

This CDR3 is CASSLNLDHSYEQYF. CDR3 nucleotides: TGTGCCAGCAGCCTGAATCTGGACCACTCCTACGAGCAGTACTTC. The chain combines TRBV11-2 with TRBJ2-7; D unclear. Trimming took off 5 bases at V and 0 bases at J, with 14 bases between the two ends. The germline gives CDR1 SGHAT, CDR2 FQNNGV. The CDR3 loop spans 15 amino acids.

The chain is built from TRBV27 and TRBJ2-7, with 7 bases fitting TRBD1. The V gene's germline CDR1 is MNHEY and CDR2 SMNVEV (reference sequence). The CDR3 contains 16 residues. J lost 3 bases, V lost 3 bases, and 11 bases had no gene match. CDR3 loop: CASSFSTGQRFYEQYF. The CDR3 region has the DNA TGTGCCAGCAGTTTTTCCACGGGACAGAGATTCTACGAGCAGTACTTC.

As DNA, the CDR3 is TGTGCCAGCAGTTACGGAGGCCCCGACTATGGCTACACCTTC. Residues: CASSYGGPDYGYTF. V gene TRBV6-5 combines with J gene TRBJ1-2, with D unclear. Germline CDR1 reads MNHEY; CDR2 reads SVGAGI. Trimming left V 2 bases short and J 3 bases short, with 10 bases between. CDR3 length: 14 residues.

The chain's CDR3 is CASSPGRALLYQETQYF. The CDR3, as DNA: TGTGCCAGCAGCCCTGGTAGGGCGCTACTGTACCAAGAGACCCAGTACTTC. The chain employs TRBV9 and TRBJ2-5; D call uncertain. V gave up 4 bases and J gave up 0 bases, with 19 bases separating them. The CDR3 is 17 amino acids. Germline V CDR1 and CDR2: SGDLS, YYNGEE.

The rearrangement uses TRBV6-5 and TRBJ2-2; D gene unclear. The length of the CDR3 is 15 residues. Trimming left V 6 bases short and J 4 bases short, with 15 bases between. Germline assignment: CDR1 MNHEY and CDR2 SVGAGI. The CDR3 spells CASSTGVTVTGELFF. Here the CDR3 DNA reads TGTGCCAGCAGCACTGGGGTTACAGTCACCGGGGAGCTGTTTTTT.

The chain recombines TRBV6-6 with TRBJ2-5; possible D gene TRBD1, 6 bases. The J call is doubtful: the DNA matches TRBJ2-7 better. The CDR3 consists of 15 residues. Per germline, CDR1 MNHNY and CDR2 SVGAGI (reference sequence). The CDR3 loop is CASSSSTGSPYEQYF. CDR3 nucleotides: TGTGCCAGCAGCTCCAGCACAGGGAGCCCCTACGAGCAGTACTTC.

This CDR3 reads CSVEGKHNYGYTF. The CDR3 DNA reads TGCAGCGTTGAAGGGAAGCATAACTATGGCTACACCTTC. The chain links TRBV29-1 to TRBJ1-2, with no clear D. V was shortened by 1 base and J by 1 base, with 7 bases between the two germline ends. The CDR3 has 13 residues. CDR1 SQVTM and CDR2 ANQGSEA come from the germline V gene.